Described below is a single T cell receptor (beta chain) sequence and its context. The entry originates in a study of blood T cell repertoires in COVID-19. Generated by immunoSEQ multiplex PCR, the TCRdb table keeps only in-frame clones and is missing some. The table lists around 230,000 clones, around 87% of them singletons. V lost 6 bases and J 0 bases, leaving 11 bases between the germline ends. This CDR3 is 14 amino acids long. The germline CDR1 and CDR2 sequences are ENHRY and SYGVKD. This receptor was obtained from a woman aged 40 to 55 with acute COVID-19. Sequencing input: PBMCs or T cells enriched from blood (not recorded which). The chain joins TRBV10-3 to TRBJ1-2; the D is unclear. CDR3 loop: CAISSGRANYGYTF. The CDR3 region has the DNA TGTGCCATCAGCAGCGGGCGCGCTAACTATGGCTACACCTTC.